The 8 T cell receptor beta chains presented below share a single source sample, sequenced in a study of CD4 and CD8 cells across lung adenocarcinoma regions. Via MiXCR, TCRdb re-called the PCR reads, giving one row per CDR3 protein. The table has about 27,000 distinct CDR3 sequences, more than 40% seen once. Sequencing used CD8+ T cells from the center of a lung tumor. The receptors were gathered from a male donor with lung adenocarcinoma. The CD4 and CD8 labels of this study may be unreliable.

The chain links TRBV25-1 to TRBJ2-1, with D uncertain. Per the germline V gene, CDR1 is MGHDK and CDR2 is SYGVNS. The CDR3 has 15 amino acids. Trimming shortened V by 1 base and J by 0 bases, and 7 bases separated the two germline ends. The CDR3 nucleotides read TGTGCCAGCAGTGAATCTAGAGCCTCCTACAATGAGCAGTTCTTC. Its protein is CASSESRASYNEQFF.

This clonotype was seen only a few times. V gene TRBV10-1 combines with J gene TRBJ2-1, with TRBD2 identical over 15 bases. V shed 4 bases, J shed 6 bases, and the junction held 7 bases outside the gene matches. Germline loops: CDR1 WNHNN, CDR2 SYGVQD (reference sequence). This CDR3 contains 17 residues. The CDR3 DNA follows: TGCGCCAGCAGTGGACATGGGACTAGCGGGAGGTTCAATGAGCAGTTCTTC. It specifies CASSGHGTSGRFNEQFF.

This chain joins TRBV6-1 and TRBJ2-1, with 8 nucleotides matching TRBD2. Germline lookup yields CDR1 MNHNS and CDR2 SASEGT. This CDR3 comprises 15 residues. J gave up 0 bases and V 7 bases, and 5 bases lay outside the gene matches. CDR3: CASTKSGSSYNEQFF. CDR3 in DNA: TGTGCCAGCACAAAAAGCGGGAGCTCCTACAATGAGCAGTTCTTC.

This clonotype was observed many times. The chain recombines TRBV11-3 with TRBJ2-2, with D possibly matching TRBD2 (5 bases). V lost 5 bases to trimming and J lost 5 bases, with 12 bases between them. CDR3 length: 14 residues. Germline-derived CDR1 and CDR2 are SGHNT and YENEEA. DNA for the CDR3: TGTGCCAGCAGCCGCAGCCCGGGGACCGGGGAGCTGTTTTTT. Translated: CASSRSPGTGELFF.

The chain joins TRBV3-1 to TRBJ2-1; TRBD2 aligns across 9 bases. The trim removed 4 bases at V and 3 bases at J, leaving 19 bases unmatched. The CDR3 totals 20 residues. Per the germline V gene, CDR1 is LGHDT and CDR2 is YNNKEL (reference sequence). The DNA for the CDR3 is TGTGCCAGCAGCCCCCTTTTTGGCGGGAGGGATTTCGGCCGCTACAATGAGCAGTTCTTC. Its protein is CASSPLFGGRDFGRYNEQFF.

Of note for this clonotype: Sequence at one end of the junction differs from germline and may be a read error. J is TRBJ2-4 and V is TRBV10-1; D gene uncertain. The CDR3 consists of 14 residues. Germline values: CDR1 WNHNN, CDR2 SYGVQD (reference sequence). The CDR3 bases are TGCGCCGGCACGGACCGGCGTGCCAAAAATACGCAGTATTTC. Amino acids: CAGTDRRAKNTQYF.

Concerning this clonotype itself: Compared with germline, one end of the junction differs, possibly owing to a read error. The rearrangement links TRBV6-1 to TRBJ2-4; 8 bases are a match to TRBD2. This CDR3 is 14 amino acids long. Germline-derived CDR1 and CDR2 are MNHNS and SASEGT. CDR3 in DNA: TGTGGCGGCAGGGGAGCGGGAGCCAAAAACACGCAGTACTTT. It specifies CGGRGAGAKNTQYF.

CDR3 sequence (DNA): TGTGCCAGCAGTTTAAGCCACCTCTACAATGAGCAGTTCTTC. It codes for CASSLSHLYNEQFF. The chain employs TRBV12-3 or TRBV12-4 and TRBJ2-1, with no clear D. The ends were cut back, 2 bases at V and 3 bases at J, with 8 bases in the middle. The CDR3 loop spans 14 amino acids.